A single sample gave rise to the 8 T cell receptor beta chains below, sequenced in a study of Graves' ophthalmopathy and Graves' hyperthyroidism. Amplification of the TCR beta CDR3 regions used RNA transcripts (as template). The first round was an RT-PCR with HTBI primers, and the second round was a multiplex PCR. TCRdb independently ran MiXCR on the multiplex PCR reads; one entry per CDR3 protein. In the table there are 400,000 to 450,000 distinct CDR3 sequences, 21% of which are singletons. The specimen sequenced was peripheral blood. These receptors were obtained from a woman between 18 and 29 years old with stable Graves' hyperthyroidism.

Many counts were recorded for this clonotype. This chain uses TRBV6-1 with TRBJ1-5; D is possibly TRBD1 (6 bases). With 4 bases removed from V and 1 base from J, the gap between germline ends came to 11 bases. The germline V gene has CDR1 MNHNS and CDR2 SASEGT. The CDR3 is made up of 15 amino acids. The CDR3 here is CASSGFGQSNQPQHF. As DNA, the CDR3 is TGTGCCAGCAGTGGATTTGGACAGAGCAATCAGCCCCAGCATTTT.

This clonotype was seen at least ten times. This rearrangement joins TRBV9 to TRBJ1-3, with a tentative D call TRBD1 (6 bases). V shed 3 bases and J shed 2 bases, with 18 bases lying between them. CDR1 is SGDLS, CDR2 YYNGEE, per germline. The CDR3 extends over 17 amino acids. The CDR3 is CASSGGTPKRPGNTIYF. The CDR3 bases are TGTGCCAGCAGCGGGGGGACACCGAAACGCCCTGGAAACACCATATATTTT.

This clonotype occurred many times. CDR3 protein: CASSLGRTDNQPQHF. Here the CDR3 DNA reads TGTGCCAGCAGTTTGGGACGGACAGACAATCAGCCCCAGCATTTT. This chain uses TRBV12-3 or TRBV12-4 with TRBJ1-5; possibly TRBD1 for D (6 bases). This CDR3 has 15 residues. Trimming pared 3 bases from V and 3 bases from J, leaving 12 bases between.

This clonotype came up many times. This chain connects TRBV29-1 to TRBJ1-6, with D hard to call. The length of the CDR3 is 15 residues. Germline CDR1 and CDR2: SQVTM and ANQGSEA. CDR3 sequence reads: CSDLKATKNNSPLHF. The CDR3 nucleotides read TGCAGTGATCTAAAGGCGACGAAGAATAATTCACCCCTCCACTTT.

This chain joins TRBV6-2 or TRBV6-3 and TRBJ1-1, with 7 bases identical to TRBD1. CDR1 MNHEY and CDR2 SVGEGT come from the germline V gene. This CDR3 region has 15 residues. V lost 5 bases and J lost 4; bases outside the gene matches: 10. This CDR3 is CASSRDSGGSTEAFF. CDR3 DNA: TGTGCCAGCAGTAGGGACAGCGGGGGATCCACTGAAGCTTTCTTT.

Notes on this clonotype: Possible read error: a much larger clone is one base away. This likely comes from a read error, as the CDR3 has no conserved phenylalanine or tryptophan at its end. The CDR3, as DNA: TGCAGTGCTAGAGATGGGGGACTAGCCTCCGGGGAGCTGTTTTTG. Amino acid sequence: CSARDGGLASGELFL. V is TRBV20-1 and J is TRBJ2-2; TRBD2 matches 9 bases. CDR1 is DFQATT and CDR2 is SNEGSKA in the germline V gene (reference sequence). The CDR3 extends over 15 amino acids. J was trimmed by 6 bases and V by 0 bases; bases with no gene match: 5.

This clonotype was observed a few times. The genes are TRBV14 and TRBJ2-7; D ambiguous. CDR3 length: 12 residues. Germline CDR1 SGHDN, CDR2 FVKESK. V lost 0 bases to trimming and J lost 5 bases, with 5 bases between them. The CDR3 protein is CASSQDWNEQYF. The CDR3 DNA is TGTGCCAGCAGCCAAGATTGGAACGAGCAGTACTTC. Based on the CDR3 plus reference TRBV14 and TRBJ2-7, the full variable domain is EAGVTQFPSHSVIEKGQTVTLRCDPISGHDNLYWYRRVMGKEIKFLLHFVKESKQDESGMPNNRFLAERTGGTYSTLKVQPAELEDSGVYFCASSQDWNEQYFGPGTRLTVT.

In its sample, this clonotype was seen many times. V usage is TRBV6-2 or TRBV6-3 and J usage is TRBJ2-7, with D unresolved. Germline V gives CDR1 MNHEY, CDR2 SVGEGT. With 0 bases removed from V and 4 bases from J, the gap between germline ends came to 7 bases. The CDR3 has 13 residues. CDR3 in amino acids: CASSYSSTYEQYF. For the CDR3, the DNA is TGTGCCAGCAGTTACTCCAGTACGTACGAGCAGTACTTC.